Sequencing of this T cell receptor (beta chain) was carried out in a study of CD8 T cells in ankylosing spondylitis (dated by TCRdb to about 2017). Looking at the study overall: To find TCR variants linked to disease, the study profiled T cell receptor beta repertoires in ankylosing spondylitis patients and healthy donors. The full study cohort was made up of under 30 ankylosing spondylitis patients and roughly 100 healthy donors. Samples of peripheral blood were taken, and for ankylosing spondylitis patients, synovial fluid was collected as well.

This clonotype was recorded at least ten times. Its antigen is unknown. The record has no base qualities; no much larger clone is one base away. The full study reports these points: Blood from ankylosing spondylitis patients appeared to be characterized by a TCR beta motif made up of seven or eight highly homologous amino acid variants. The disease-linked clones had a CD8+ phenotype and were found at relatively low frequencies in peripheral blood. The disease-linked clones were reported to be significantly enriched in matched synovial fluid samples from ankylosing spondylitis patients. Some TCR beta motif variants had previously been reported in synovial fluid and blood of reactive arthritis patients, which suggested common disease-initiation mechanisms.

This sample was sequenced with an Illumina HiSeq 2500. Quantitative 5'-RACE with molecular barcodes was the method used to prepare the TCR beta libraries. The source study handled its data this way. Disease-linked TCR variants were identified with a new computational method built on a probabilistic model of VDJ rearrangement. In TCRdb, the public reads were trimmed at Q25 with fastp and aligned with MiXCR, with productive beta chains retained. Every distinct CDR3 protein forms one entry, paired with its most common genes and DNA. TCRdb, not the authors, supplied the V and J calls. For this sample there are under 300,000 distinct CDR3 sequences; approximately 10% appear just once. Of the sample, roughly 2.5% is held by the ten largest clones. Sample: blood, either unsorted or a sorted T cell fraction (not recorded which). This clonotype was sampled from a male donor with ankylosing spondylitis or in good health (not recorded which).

The nucleotide sequence is TGTGCCTGGAGTGTACCGGGGGCCCATGAGCAGTTCTTC. Translated, it reads CAWSVPGAHEQFF. The V and J segments used are TRBV30 and TRBJ2-1; the D segment is perhaps TRBD1 or TRBD2, each sharing 6 matched bases. V loses 0 bases, J loses 8 bases, and the germline ends lie 11 bases apart. From a lookup of the germline V gene (reference sequence), CDR1 and CDR2 are GTSNPN and SVGIG. The CDR3 runs 13 amino acids, cysteine and phenylalanine included. The kept DNA is CDR3 alone, 39 bases in frame from the first base.